This T cell receptor beta chain was recorded in a study of CD8 T cells in ankylosing spondylitis (dated by TCRdb to about 2017). Context from the whole study: To find TCR variants linked to disease, the study profiled T cell receptor beta repertoires in ankylosing spondylitis patients and healthy donors. Samples of peripheral blood were taken, and for ankylosing spondylitis patients, synovial fluid was collected as well. The full study cohort was made up of approximately 27 ankylosing spondylitis patients and roughly 98 healthy donors.

In its sample, this clonotype was seen many times. What this receptor recognizes is not known. Nothing much larger sits one base from this clone, and base qualities are not available. Sequencing used an Illumina HiSeq 2500. TCR beta libraries were prepared by quantitative 5'-RACE with molecular barcodes. In the original analysis: A new computational method, built on a probabilistic model of VDJ rearrangement, was used to identify disease-linked TCR variants. TCRdb cleaned the public reads at Q25 with fastp, built clones with MiXCR and kept in-frame beta chains. When rows share a CDR3 protein, they turn into one entry using the most common DNA and genes. The V and J calls reflect TCRdb's pipeline rather than the authors' work. The sample table contains 39,000 or so distinct CDR3 sequences; only one count was recorded for 10% of them. Approximately 16% of the sample rests with the top ten. What the work shows at the level of the full study, not this receptor alone: Some motif variants had previously been reported in the synovial fluid and blood of reactive arthritis patients, which suggests shared mechanisms of disease initiation. The disease-linked clones had a CD8+ phenotype and were found at relatively low frequencies in peripheral blood. A TCR beta motif of several highly homologous amino acid variants appeared characteristic of blood from ankylosing spondylitis patients. According to the report, matched synovial fluid samples from ankylosing spondylitis patients were significantly enriched for the disease-linked clones.

The receptor was derived from a male donor with ankylosing spondylitis or in good health (not recorded which). The material sequenced was blood, either unsorted or a sorted T cell fraction (not recorded which).

The nucleotides read TGTGCCAGCAGTGCTCTCTATGGCTACACCTTC. Its protein reads: CASSALYGYTF. Recombination connected TRBV5-6 to TRBJ1-2, with no reliable assignment of the D segment. In the germline V gene, CDR1 corresponds to SGHDT and CDR2 to YYEEEE. The CDR3 has 11 amino acids, counting the end cysteine and phenylalanine. Of the read, only the CDR3 DNA is kept; its 33 bases are in frame from base 1. Trimming takes 5 bases from V and 4 bases from J, and the germline ends sit 6 bases apart.